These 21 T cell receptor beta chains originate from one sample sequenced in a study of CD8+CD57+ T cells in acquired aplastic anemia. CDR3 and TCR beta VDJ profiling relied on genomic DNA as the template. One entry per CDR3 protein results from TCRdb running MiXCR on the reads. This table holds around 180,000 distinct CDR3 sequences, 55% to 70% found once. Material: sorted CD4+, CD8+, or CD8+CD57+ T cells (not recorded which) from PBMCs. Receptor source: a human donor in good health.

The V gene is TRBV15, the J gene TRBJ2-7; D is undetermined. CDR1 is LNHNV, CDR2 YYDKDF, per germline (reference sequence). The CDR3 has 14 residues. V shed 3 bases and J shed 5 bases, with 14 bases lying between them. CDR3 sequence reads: CATSSIAQGHEQYF. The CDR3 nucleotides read TGTGCCACCAGCAGTATAGCACAAGGCCACGAGCAGTACTTC.

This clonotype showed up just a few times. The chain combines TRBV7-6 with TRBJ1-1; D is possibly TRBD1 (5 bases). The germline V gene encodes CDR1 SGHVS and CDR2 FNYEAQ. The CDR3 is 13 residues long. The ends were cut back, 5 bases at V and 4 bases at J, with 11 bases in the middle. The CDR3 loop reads CASSPPGGTEAFF. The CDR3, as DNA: TGTGCCAGCAGCCCCCCTGGGGGCACTGAAGCTTTCTTT.

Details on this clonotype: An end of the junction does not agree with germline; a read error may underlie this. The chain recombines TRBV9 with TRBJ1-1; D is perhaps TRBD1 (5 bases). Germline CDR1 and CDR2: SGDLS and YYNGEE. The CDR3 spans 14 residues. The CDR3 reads CASSVAPMGTEAFF. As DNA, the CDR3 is TGTGCCAGCAGCGTAGCACCGATGGGGACTGAGGCTTTCTTT. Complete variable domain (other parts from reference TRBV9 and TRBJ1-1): DSGVTQTPKHLITATGQRVTLRCSPRSGDLSVYWYQQSLDQGLQFLIQYYNGEERAKGNILERFSAQQFPDLHSELNLSSLELGDSALYFCASSVAPMGTEAFFGQGTRLTVV.

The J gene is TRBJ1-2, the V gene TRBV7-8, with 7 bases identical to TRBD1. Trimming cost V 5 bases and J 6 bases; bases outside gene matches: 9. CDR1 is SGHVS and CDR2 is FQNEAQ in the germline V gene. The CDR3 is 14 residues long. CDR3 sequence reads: CASSPETGWNGYTF. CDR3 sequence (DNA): TGTGCCAGCAGCCCCGAGACAGGGTGGAATGGCTACACCTTC.

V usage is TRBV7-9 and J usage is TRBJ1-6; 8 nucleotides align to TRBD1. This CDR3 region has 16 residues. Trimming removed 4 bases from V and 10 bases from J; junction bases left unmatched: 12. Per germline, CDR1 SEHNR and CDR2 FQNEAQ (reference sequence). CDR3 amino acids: CASSYLQTGDGSPLHF. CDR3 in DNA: TGTGCCAGCAGCTACCTTCAGACAGGGGACGGGTCACCCCTCCACTTT.

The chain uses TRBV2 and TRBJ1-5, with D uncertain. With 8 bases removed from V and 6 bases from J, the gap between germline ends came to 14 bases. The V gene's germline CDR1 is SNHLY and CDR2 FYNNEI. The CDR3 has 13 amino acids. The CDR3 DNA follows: TGTGCCAGCTGCCTCGGGGTCGGTCAGCCCCAGCATTTT. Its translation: CASCLGVGQPQHF.

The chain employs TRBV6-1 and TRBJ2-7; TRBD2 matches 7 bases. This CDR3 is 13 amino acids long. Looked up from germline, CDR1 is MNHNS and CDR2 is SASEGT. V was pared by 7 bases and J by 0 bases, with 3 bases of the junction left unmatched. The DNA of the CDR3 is TGTGCCAGCAAGCGGGGCAGCTCCTACGAGCAGTACTTC. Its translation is CASKRGSSYEQYF.

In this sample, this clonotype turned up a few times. The CDR3: CSASGGPGEQFF. The CDR3 DNA reads TGCAGTGCTAGCGGGGGGCCCGGTGAGCAGTTCTTC. The chain is built from TRBV20-1 and TRBJ2-1, with D possibly being TRBD2 (7 bases). Germline CDR1 DFQATT, CDR2 SNEGSKA (reference sequence). V was pared by 3 bases and J by 9 bases, with 12 bases between. CDR3 length equals 12 residues.

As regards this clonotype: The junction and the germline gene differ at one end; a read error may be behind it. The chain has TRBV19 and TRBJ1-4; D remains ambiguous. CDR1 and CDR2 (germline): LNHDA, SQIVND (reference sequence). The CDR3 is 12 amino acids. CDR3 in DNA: TGCGCCACTCGACGAGGAGGGGAAAAACTGTTTTTT. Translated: CATRRGGEKLFF.

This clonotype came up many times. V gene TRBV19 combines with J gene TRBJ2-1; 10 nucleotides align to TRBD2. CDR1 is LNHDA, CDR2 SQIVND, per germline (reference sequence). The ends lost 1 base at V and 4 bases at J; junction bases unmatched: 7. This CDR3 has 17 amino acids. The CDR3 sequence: CASSIVGGTSVYNEQFF. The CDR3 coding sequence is TGTGCCAGTAGTATAGTAGGGGGGACTAGCGTATACAATGAGCAGTTCTTC.

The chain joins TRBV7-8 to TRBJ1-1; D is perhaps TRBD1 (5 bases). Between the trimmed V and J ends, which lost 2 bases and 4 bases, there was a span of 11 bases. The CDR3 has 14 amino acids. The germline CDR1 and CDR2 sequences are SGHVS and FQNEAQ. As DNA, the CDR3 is TGTGCCAGCAGCTTAAATTGGGGGAGCACTGAAGCTTTCTTT. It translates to CASSLNWGSTEAFF.

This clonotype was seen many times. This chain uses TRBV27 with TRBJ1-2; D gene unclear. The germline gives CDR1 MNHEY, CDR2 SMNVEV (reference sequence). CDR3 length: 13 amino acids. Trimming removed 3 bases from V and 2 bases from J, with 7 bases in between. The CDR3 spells CASSFTGNYGYTF. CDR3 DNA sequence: TGTGCCAGCAGTTTTACGGGAAACTATGGCTACACCTTC.

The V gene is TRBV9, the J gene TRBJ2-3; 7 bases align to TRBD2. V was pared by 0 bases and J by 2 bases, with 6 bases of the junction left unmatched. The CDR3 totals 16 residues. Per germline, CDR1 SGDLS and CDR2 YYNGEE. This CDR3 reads CASSVGAGDYTDTQYF. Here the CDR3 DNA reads TGTGCCAGCAGCGTAGGGGCGGGGGATTACACAGATACGCAGTATTTT. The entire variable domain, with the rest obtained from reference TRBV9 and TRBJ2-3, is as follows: DSGVTQTPKHLITATGQRVTLRCSPRSGDLSVYWYQQSLDQGLQFLIQYYNGEERAKGNILERFSAQQFPDLHSELNLSSLELGDSALYFCASSVGAGDYTDTQYFGPGTRLTVL.

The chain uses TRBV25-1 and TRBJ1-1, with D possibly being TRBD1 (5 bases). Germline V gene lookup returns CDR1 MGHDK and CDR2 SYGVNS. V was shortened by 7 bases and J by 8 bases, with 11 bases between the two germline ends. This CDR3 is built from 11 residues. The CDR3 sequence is CASKDRQEAFF. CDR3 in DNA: TGTGCCAGCAAGGACCGACAGGAAGCTTTCTTT.

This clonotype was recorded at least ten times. CDR3 bases: TGTGCCAGCAGCTTAAGTCAAGAGGGACTAGCGGGAGCAGGTGAGCAGTTCTTC. This sequence encodes CASSLSQEGLAGAGEQFF. The V and J genes are TRBV7-3 and TRBJ2-1, with TRBD2 identical over 14 bases. With V trimmed by 1 base and J by 9 bases, 11 bases remained unmatched. CDR1 SGHTA and CDR2 FQGTGA come from the germline V gene. This CDR3 is 18 amino acids long.

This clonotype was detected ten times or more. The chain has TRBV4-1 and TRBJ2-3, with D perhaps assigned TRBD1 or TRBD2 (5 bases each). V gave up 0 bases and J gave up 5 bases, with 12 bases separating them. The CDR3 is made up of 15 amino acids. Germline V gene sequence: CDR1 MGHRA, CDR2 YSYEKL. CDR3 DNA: TGCGCCAGCAGCCAAGAGGGGCGGGCCGGAGATACGCAGTATTTT. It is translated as CASSQEGRAGDTQYF.

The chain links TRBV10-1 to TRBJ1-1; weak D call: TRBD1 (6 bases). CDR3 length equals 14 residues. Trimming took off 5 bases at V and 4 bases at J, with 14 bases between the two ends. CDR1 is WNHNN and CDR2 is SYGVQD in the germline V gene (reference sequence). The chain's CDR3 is CASSPYRVSTEAFF. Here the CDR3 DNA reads TGCGCCAGCAGTCCTTACAGGGTTAGCACTGAAGCTTTCTTT.

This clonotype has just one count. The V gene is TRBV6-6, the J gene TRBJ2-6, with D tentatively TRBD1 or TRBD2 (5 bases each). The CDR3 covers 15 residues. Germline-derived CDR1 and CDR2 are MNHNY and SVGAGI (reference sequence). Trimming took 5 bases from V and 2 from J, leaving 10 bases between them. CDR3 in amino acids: CASSRDRPGANVLTF. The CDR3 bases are TGTGCCAGCAGTCGGGACCGTCCTGGGGCCAACGTCCTGACTTTC.

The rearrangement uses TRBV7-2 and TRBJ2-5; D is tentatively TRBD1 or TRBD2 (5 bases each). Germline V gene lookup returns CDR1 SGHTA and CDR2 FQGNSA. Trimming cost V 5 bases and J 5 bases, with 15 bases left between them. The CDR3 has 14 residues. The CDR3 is CASSQAGLAETQYF. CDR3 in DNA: TGTGCCAGCAGCCAAGCAGGGTTAGCGGAGACCCAGTACTTC.

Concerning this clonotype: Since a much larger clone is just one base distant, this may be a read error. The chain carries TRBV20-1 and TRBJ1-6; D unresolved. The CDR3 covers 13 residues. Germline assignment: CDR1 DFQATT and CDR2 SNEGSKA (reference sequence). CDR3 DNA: TGCAGTGCCGGTAAGATGGGCTCTTCACCCCTCCGCTTT. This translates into CSAGKMGSSPLRF.

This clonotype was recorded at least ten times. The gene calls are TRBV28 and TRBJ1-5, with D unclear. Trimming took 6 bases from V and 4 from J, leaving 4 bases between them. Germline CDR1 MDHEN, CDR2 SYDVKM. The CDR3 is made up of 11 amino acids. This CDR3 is CASSRNQPQHF. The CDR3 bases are TGTGCCAGCAGCCGTAATCAGCCCCAGCATTTT. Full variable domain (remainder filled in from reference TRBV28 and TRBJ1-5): DVKVTQSSRYLVKRTGEKVFLECVQDMDHENMFWYRQDPGLGLRLIYFSYDVKMKEKGDIPEGYSVSREKKERFSLILESASTNQTSMYLCASSRNQPQHFGDGTRLSIL.